These 10 T cell receptor beta chains originate from one sample sequenced in a study of cytomegalovirus exposure and HLA in healthy donors. Researchers ran the PCR with 60 Vbeta and 13 Jbeta primers. Assay: immunoSEQ multiplex PCR; the TCRdb copy retains only in-frame clones and omits some. There are about 99,000 clones in the sample; around 73% occur only once, and around 3.6% lies in the top ten. Sequences were obtained from PBMCs. These receptors originate from a man between 35 and 55 years old in good health and CMV-seronegative.

This chain connects TRBV6-1 to TRBJ1-4, with 8 nucleotides matching TRBD1. Looked up from germline, CDR1 is MNHNS and CDR2 is SASEGT. Trimming at V came to 4 bases and at J to 3 bases, leaving 7 bases not matched to a gene. The CDR3 has 16 amino acids. The CDR3 DNA reads TGTGCCAGCAGTGCGTACAGGGGGGGCCCTAATGAAAAACTGTTTTTT. This encodes CASSAYRGGPNEKLFF.

For this clone: Other DNA sequences in the sample encode the same CDR3. The J gene is TRBJ2-1, the V gene TRBV7-8; D is undetermined. Between the trimmed V and J ends, which lost 1 base and 3 bases, there was a span of 4 bases. Per germline, CDR1 SGHVS and CDR2 FQNEAQ. The CDR3 runs 13 residues. The CDR3 sequence is CASSLDSYNEQFF. The DNA of the CDR3 is TGTGCCAGCAGCTTAGACAGCTACAATGAGCAGTTCTTC.

This chain connects TRBV30 to TRBJ1-3; 12 bases match TRBD1. The CDR3 loop spans 18 amino acids. Germline V CDR1 and CDR2: GTSNPN, SVGIG (reference sequence). V was clipped by 5 bases and J by 4 bases; unmatched bases: 15. As DNA, the CDR3 is TGTGCCTGGGCCGACCGGGACAGGGGGCAGAGGACGGGAAACACCATATATTTT. Its translation is CAWADRDRGQRTGNTIYF. The whole variable domain, remainder taken from reference TRBV30 and TRBJ1-3, is SQTIHQWPATLVQPVGSPLSLECTVEGTSNPNLYWYRQAAGRGLQLLFYSVGIGQISSEVPQNLSASRPQDRQFILSSKKLLLSDSGFYLCAWADRDRGQRTGNTIYFGEGSWLTVV.

This clone occurred a few times. The chain recombines TRBV7-8 with TRBJ1-1; D perhaps matches TRBD1 (6 bases). Trimming shortened V by 5 bases and J by 1 base, and 8 bases separated the two germline ends. Per the germline V gene, CDR1 is SGHVS and CDR2 is FQNEAQ. The CDR3 loop spans 13 amino acids. The CDR3 protein is CASSRTENTEAFF. The DNA for the CDR3 is TGTGCCAGCAGCCGGACAGAGAACACTGAAGCTTTCTTT.

This chain joins TRBV7-2 and TRBJ2-3; TRBD2 might be the D (5 bases). This CDR3 region has 14 residues. With 3 bases removed from V and 1 base from J, the gap between germline ends came to 8 bases. Germline V gene data show CDR1 as SGHTA and CDR2 as FQGNSA. DNA for the CDR3: TGTGCCAGCAGCTTCGACTACGGCACAGATACGCAGTATTTT. Translating it yields CASSFDYGTDTQYF.

This chain connects TRBV19 to TRBJ1-2; 10 nucleotides line up with TRBD1. Germline V gene sequence: CDR1 LNHDA, CDR2 SQIVND (reference sequence). The CDR3 runs 14 residues. V shed 6 bases and J 1 base; nucleotides not matched to a gene: 2. The DNA of the CDR3 is TGTGCCAGTAGCGGACAGGGGGATAACTATGGCTACACCTTC. It specifies CASSGQGDNYGYTF.

The chain recombines TRBV6-1 with TRBJ2-5; possible D gene TRBD2, 5 bases. V shed 8 bases and J shed 3 bases, with 16 bases lying between them. This CDR3 contains 14 residues. In germline, CDR1 is MNHNS, CDR2 SASEGT. This CDR3 reads CASSPLFGKETQYF. The CDR3 bases are TGTGCCAGCTCTCCTCTTTTCGGGAAAGAGACCCAGTACTTC.

The CDR3 bases are TGTGCCAGCAGCAAGCATTCAGGGGGAAATTCACCCCTCCACTTT. This sequence encodes CASSKHSGGNSPLHF. This chain connects TRBV21-1 to TRBJ1-6; the DNA was not used to check the table's D call, TRBD1. TRBV21-1 is described as a pseudogene. This CDR3 region has 15 residues.

This chain uses TRBV19 with TRBJ1-1, with 7 positions matching TRBD1. V shed 3 bases and J 1 base; nucleotides not matched to a gene: 5. In germline, CDR1 is LNHDA, CDR2 SQIVND (reference sequence). The CDR3 covers 15 residues. The CDR3 protein is CASSIDRAGNTEAFF. The CDR3 DNA reads as TGTGCCAGTAGTATCGACAGGGCGGGGAACACTGAAGCTTTCTTT.

This chain joins TRBV5-6 and TRBJ1-2; unclear D gene. V gave up 0 bases and J gave up 6 bases, with 9 bases separating them. The germline gives CDR1 SGHDT, CDR2 YYEEEE. This CDR3 spans 13 amino acids. The CDR3 region is CASSLGGLDGYTF. CDR3 DNA sequence: TGTGCCAGCAGCTTGGGAGGGCTCGATGGCTACACCTTC.